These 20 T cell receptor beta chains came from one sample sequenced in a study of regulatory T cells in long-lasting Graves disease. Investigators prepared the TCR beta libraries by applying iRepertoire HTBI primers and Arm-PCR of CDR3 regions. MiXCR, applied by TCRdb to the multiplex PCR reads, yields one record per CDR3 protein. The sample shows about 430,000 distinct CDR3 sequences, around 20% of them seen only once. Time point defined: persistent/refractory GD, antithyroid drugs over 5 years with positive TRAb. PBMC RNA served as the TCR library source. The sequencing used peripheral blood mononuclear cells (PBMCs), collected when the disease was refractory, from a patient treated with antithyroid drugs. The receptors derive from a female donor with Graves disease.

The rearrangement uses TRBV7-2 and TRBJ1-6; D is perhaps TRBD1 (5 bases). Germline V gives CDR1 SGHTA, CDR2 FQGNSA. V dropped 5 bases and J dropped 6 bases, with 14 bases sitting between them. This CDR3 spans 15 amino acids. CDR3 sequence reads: CASSQGDGPNSPLHF. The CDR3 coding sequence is TGTGCCAGCAGCCAAGGGGACGGTCCTAATTCACCCCTCCACTTT. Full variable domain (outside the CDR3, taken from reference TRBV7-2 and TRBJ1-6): GAGVSQSPSNKVTEKGKDVELRCDPISGHTALYWYRQSLGQGLEFLIYFQGNSAPDKSGLPSDRFSAERTGGSVSTLTIQRTQQEDSAVYLCASSQGDGPNSPLHFGNGTRLTVT.

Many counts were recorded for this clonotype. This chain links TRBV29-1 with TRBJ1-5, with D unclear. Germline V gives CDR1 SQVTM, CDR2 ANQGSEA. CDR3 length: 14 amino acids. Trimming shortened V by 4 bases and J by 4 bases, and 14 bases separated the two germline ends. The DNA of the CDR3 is TGCAGCGTTGGGGAAGGGTTAGCAAATCAGCCCCAGCATTTT. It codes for CSVGEGLANQPQHF.

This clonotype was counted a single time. The CDR3 nucleotides are TGTGCCAGACCCCCGGGACTAGCGGATTACGAGCAGTACTTC. Its protein product is CARPPGLADYEQYF. The chain uses TRBV5-4 and TRBJ2-7; TRBD2 aligns across 11 bases. The germline CDR1 and CDR2 sequences are SGHNT and YYREEE (reference sequence). J gave up 4 bases and V 8 bases, and 8 bases lay outside the gene matches. The CDR3 sequence is 14 residues long.

The chain's CDR3 is CASSLDGQGYEQYF. CDR3 sequence (DNA): TGCGCCAGCAGCTTGGACGGACAGGGGTACGAGCAGTACTTC. V gene TRBV5-1 combines with J gene TRBJ2-7; 9 bases are shared with TRBD1. The CDR3 runs 14 residues. Germline V gives CDR1 SGHRS, CDR2 YFSETQ. V was pared by 0 bases and J by 4 bases, with 2 bases of the junction left unmatched. The full variable domain, in which reference TRBV5-1 and TRBJ2-7 provide the parts outside the CDR3, is KAGVTQTPRYLIKTRGQQVTLSCSPISGHRSVSWYQQTPGQGLQFLFEYFSETQRNKGNFPGRFSGRQFSNSRSEMNVSTLELGDSALYLCASSLDGQGYEQYFGPGTRLTVT.

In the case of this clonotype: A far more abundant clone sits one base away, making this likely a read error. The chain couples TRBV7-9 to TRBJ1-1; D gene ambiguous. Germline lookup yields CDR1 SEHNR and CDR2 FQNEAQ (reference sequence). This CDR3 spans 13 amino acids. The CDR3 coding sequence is TGTACCAGCAGCTTAAGGACGAACACTGAAGCTTTCTTT. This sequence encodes CTSSLRTNTEAFF.

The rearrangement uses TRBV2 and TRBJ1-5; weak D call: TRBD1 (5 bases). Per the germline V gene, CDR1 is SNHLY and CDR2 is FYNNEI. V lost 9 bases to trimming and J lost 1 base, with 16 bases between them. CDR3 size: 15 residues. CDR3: CASGGGGYSNQPQHF. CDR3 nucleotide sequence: TGTGCCAGTGGCGGCGGGGGTTACAGCAATCAGCCCCAGCATTTT.

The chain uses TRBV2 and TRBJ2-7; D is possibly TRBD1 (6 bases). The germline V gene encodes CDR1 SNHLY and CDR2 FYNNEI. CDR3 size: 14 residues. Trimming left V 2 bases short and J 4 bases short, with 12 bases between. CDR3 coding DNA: TGTGCCAGCAGTGAATCGGCAGGGGAATACGAGCAGTACTTC. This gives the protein CASSESAGEYEQYF.

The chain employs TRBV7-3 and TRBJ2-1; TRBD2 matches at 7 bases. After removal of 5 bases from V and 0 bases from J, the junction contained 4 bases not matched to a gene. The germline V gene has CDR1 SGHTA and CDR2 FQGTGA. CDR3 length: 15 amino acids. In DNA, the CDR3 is TGTGCCAGCAGCGGGAGCGGGACCTCCTACAATGAGCAGTTCTTC. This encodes CASSGSGTSYNEQFF.

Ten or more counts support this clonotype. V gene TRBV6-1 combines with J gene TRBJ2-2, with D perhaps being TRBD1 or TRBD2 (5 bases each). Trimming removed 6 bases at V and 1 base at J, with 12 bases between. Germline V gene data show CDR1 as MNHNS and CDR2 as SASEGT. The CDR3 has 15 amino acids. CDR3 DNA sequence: TGTGCCAGCAGAGCCGGGACCGAGAACACCGGGGAGCTGTTTTTT. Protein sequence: CASRAGTENTGELFF.

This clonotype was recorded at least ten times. CDR3 protein: CASSEAEGRGTGELFF. Here the CDR3 DNA reads TGTGCCAGCAGTGAAGCGGAGGGTCGGGGAACCGGGGAGCTGTTTTTT. The chain joins TRBV2 to TRBJ2-2; a possible D gene is TRBD2 (6 bases). The CDR3 is made up of 16 amino acids. With 0 bases removed from V and 5 bases from J, the gap between germline ends came to 13 bases. Germline V gene sequence: CDR1 SNHLY, CDR2 FYNNEI.

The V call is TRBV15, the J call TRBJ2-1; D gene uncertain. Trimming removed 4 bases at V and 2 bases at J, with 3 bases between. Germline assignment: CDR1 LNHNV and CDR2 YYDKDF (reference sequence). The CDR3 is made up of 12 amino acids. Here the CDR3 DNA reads TGTGCCACCAGCACACCCTACAATGAGCAGTTCTTC. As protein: CATSTPYNEQFF.

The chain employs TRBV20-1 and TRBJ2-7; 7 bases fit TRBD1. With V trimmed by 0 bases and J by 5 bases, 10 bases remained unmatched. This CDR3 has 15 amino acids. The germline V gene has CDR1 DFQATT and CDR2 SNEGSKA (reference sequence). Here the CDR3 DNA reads TGCAGTGCTAGAGACCAGACAGGGTACTACGACGAGCAGTACTTC. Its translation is CSARDQTGYYDEQYF.

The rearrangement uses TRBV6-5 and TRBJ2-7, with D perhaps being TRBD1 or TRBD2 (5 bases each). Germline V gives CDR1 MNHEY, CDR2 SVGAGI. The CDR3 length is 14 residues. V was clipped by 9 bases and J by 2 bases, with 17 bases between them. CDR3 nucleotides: TGTGCCAGTCGGGGCTGGGGCAGAACCTACGAGCAGTACTTC. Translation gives CASRGWGRTYEQYF.

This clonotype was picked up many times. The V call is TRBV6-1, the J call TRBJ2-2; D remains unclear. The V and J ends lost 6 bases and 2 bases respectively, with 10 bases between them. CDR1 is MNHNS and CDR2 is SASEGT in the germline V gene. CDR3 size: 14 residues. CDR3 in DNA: TGTGCCAGCAGCTCGACTCGAAACACCGGGGAGCTGTTTTTT. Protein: CASSSTRNTGELFF.

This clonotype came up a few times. The CDR3 protein is CSARVRSNQPQHF. Here the CDR3 DNA reads TGCAGTGCTAGAGTGCGGAGCAATCAGCCCCAGCATTTT. The chain couples TRBV20-1 to TRBJ1-5, with D unclear. V lost 1 base and J lost 1, with 5 bases in between. The CDR3 extends over 13 amino acids. The germline V gene encodes CDR1 DFQATT and CDR2 SNEGSKA (reference sequence).

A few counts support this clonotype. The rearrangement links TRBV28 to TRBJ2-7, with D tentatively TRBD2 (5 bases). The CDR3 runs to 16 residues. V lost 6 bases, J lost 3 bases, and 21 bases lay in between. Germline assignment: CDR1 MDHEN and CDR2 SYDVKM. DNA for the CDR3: TGTGCCAGCAGCCTCCTGACCCGGTCAGCGGACTACGAGCAGTACTTC. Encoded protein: CASSLLTRSADYEQYF.

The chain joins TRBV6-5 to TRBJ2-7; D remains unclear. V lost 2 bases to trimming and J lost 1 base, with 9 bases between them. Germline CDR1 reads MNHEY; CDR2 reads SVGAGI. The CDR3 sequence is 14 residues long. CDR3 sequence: CASSYGMGSYEQYF. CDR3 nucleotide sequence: TGTGCCAGCAGTTACGGGATGGGATCCTACGAGCAGTACTTC.

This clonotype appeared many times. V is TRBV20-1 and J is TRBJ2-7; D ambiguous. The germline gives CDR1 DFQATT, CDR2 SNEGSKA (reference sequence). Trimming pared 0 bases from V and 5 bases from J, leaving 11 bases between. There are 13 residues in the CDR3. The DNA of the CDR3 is TGCAGTGCTAGAGAGGCCACATCCCACGAGCAGTACTTC. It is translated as CSAREATSHEQYF.

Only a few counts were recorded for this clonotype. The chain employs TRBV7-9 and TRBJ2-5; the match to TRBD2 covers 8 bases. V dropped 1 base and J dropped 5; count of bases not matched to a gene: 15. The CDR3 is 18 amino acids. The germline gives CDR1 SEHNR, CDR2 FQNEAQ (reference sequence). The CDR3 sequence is CASSLGPVGTRRRETQYF. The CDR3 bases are TGTGCCAGCAGCTTAGGTCCCGTGGGGACTAGGCGGCGGGAGACCCAGTACTTC.

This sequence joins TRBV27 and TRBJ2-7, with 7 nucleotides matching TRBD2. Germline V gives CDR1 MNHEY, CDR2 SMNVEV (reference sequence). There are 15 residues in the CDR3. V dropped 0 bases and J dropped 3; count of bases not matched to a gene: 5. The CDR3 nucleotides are TGTGCCAGCAGTTTATCGGGGGGGTCCAACTACGAGCAGTACTTC. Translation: CASSLSGGSNYEQYF.